The sequence of this TCR beta chain was determined in a study of blood T cell repertoires in COVID-19. Background on the study: There were acute and convalescent COVID-19 samples, and they came from the United States, Italy and Spain.

Participants spanned ages about 18 to 100 years and resided in 20 to 30 US areas. Participant-reported clinical history was the basis for cohort assignment. Recovered participants had two consecutive negative NP/OP PCR tests, healthcare professional clearance, or symptom resolution. The CDR3 contains 13 residues. The J segment lost 7 bases and the V segment lost 0 bases, leaving 3 bases of the junction unmatched. CDR1 is KGHSY, CDR2 FQNENV, per germline. Assay: immunoSEQ multiplex PCR; the TCRdb copy retains only in-frame clones and omits some. The data show around 500,000 clones, over 75% seen once. The gene calls are TRBV16 and TRBJ2-7; TRBD2 matches at 7 bases. Material for sequencing was PBMCs or T cells enriched from blood (not recorded which). The origin of this receptor is a middle-aged woman who had recovered from COVID-19. CDR3 coding DNA: TGTGCCAGCAGCCAATCCGGACTAGGGGAGCAGTACTTC. This codes for CASSQSGLGEQYF.